The T cell receptor beta chain under discussion was sequenced for a study of cytomegalovirus exposure and HLA in healthy donors. Findings and limits, study-wide: Follow-up analysis seemed to connect common viral pathogens with several of the most significant clusters identified. Later analysis identified a missense DCLRE1C variant that was linked to TCR beta V- and J-gene trimming. What was likely a sequencing artifact was a cluster of highly shared sequence variants.

It was with 60 Vbeta and 13 Jbeta primers that the PCR ran. Sequencing used immunoSEQ multiplex PCR; TCRdb keeps in-frame clones, though not all of them. Altogether some 130,000 clones are present, approximately 80% being singletons, with the ten largest covering about 2.2%. V was clipped by 1 base and J by 12 bases; unmatched bases: 14. Germline V gene sequence: CDR1 SGHRS, CDR2 YFSETQ. The CDR3 sequence is 15 residues long. Note on this clone: Its antigen is still unknown.

This receptor was taken from a man aged 30 to 39 in good health and CMV-seronegative. Material for sequencing was PBMCs. The chain recombines TRBV5-1 with TRBJ1-2, with 8 bases lining up with TRBD1. The CDR3 spells CASSLFPGQEKGDTF. CDR3 DNA: TGCGCCAGCAGCTTGTTTCCGGGACAGGAAAAGGGAGACACCTTC.